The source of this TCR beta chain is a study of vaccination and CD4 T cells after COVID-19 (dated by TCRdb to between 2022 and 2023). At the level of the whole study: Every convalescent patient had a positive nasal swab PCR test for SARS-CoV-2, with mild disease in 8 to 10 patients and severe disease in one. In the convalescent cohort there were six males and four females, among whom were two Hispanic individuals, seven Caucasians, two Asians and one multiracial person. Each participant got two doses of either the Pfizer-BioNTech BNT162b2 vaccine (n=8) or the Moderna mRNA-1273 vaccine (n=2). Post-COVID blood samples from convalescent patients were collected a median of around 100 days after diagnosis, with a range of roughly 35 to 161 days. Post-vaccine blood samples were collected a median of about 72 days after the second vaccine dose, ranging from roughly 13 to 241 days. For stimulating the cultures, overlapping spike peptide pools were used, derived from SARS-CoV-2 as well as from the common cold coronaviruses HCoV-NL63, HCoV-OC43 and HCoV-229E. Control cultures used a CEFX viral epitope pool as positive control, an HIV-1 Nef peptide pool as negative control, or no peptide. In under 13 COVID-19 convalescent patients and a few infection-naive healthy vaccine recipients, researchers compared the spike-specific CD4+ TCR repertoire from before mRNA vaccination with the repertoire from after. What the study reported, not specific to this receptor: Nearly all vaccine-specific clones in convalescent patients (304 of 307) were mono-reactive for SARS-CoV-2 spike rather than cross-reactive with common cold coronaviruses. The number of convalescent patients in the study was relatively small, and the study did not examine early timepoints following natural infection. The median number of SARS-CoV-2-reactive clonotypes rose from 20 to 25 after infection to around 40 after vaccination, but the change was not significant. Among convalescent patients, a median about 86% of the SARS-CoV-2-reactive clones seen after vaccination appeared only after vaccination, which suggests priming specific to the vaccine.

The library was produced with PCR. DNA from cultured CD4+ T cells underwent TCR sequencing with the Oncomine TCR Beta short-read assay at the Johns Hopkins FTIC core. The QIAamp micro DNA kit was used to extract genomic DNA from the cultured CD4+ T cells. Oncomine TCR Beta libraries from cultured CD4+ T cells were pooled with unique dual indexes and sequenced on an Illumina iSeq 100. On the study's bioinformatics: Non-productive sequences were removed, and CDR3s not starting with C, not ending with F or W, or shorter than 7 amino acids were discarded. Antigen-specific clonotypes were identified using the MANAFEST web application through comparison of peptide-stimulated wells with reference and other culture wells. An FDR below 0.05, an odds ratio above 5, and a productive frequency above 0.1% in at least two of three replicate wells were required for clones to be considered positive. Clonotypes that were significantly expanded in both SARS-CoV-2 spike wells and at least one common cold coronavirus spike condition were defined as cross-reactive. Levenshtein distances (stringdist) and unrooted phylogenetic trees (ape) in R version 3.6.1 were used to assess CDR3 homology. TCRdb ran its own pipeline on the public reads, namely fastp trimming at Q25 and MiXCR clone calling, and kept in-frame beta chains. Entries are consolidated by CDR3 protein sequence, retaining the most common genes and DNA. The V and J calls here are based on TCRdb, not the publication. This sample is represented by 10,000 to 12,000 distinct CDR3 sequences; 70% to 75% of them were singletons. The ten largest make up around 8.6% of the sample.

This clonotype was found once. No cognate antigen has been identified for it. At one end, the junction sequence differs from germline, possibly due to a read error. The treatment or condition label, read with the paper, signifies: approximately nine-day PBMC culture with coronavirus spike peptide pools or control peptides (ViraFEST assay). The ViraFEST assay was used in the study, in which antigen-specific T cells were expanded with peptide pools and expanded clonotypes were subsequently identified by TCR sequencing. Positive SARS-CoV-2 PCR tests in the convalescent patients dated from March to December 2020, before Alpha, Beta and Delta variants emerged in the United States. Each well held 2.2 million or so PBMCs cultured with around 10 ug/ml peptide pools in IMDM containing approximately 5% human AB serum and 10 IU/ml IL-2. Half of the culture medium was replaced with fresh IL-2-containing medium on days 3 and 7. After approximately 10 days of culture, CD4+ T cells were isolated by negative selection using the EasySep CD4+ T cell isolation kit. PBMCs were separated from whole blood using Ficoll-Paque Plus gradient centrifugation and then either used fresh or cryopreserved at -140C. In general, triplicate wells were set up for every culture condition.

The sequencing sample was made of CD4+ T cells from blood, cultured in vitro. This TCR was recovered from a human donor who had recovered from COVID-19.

The DNA is as follows: TGCGCCAGCAGTCCCCAAAATAGCCAAGAGACCCAGTACTTC. It encodes CASSPQNSQETQYF. The chain is made from TRBV27 and TRBJ2-5, with the D gene not clear enough to name. The CDR3 contains 14 residues, cysteine and phenylalanine counted. The entry retains the CDR3 DNA only, 42 bases that are in frame from base 1. The germline V gene encodes CDR1 MNHEY and CDR2 SMNVEV (reference sequence).